The clone carrying this T cell receptor (beta chain) was seen repeatedly, ten times or more. Its antigen is unknown. Per the original data handling: CDR3 differences across clinicopathological groups were used to build a distant-metastasis classifier for papillary thyroid cancer. Using MiXCR, TCRdb reanalyzed the PCR reads. These V and J calls originate from TCRdb's pipeline instead of the authors' own analysis. The data contain about 25,000 clones, around 20% of them singletons. This sample was taken from a study of metastatic and nonmetastatic thyroid tumors. The overall study: Thyroid patients, malignant and benign, had repertoires compared across blood and tumor or nodule tissue.

Study-level results: When malignant thyroid tumors were compared with benign nodules, TCR beta diversity was reportedly significantly higher in the malignant tumors. This held in both blood and tumor samples.

The V gene's germline CDR1 is MNHEY and CDR2 SMNVEV (reference sequence). Trimming cost V 5 bases and J 7 bases, with 17 bases left between them. CDR3 length equals 14 residues. Thyroid surgery was performed in patients who had received no treatment beforehand. The clonotype comes from a female donor with papillary thyroid cancer or a benign thyroid nodule (not recorded which). Some clones in this sample may be carry-over from other donors' samples. The rearrangement uses TRBV27 and TRBJ2-5; weak D call: TRBD2 (6 bases). Sequenced input: adjacent normal tissue. The CDR3 region has the DNA TGTGCCAGCAGTCCCACACTAGCAGACGGGACCCAGTACTTC. Translated: CASSPTLADGTQYF.